The T cell receptor beta chain under discussion was sequenced for a study of cytomegalovirus exposure and HLA in healthy donors. The overall study: The 120 or so validation repertoires used a platform that matched the one used for the 666 first-cohort repertoires, as a later analysis reported.

Findings of the study overall: It was confirmed in vitro that a few of the CMV-associated chains were specific for CMV antigens. Rare sequences made up most TCRs, while some public TCRs were found in many donors. Cytomegalovirus association was listed for roughly 160 TCR beta chains.

Germline lookup yields CDR1 MGHRA and CDR2 YSYEKL. CDR3 size: 18 residues. The V segment lost 4 bases and the J segment 2 bases; nucleotides outside the gene matches: 7. As regards this clone: Its antigen is still unknown.

Data came from immunoSEQ multiplex PCR; TCRdb stores just in-frame clones and leaves some out. The data show some 170,000 clones, about 87% seen once. Sequencing used PBMCs. The chain employs TRBV4-1 and TRBJ2-1, with TRBD2 matching over 14 bases. This sequence originates from a woman in her twenties or thirties in good health and CMV-seronegative. The CDR3 DNA follows: TGCGCCAGCAGCCCGCTGACTAGCGGGGGGGCCACCTACAATGAGCAGTTCTTC. Translation: CASSPLTSGGATYNEQFF.